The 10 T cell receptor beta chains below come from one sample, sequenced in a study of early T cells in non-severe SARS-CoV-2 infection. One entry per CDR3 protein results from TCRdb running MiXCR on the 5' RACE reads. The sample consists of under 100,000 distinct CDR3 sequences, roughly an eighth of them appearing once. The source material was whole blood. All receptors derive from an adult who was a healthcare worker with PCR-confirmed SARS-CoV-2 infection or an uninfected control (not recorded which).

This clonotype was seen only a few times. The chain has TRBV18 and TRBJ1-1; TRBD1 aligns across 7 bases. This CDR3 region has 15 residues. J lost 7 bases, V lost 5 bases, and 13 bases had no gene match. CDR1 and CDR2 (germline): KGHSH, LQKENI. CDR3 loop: CASSSSTGAPVEAFF. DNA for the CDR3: TGTGCCAGCTCATCTTCAACAGGGGCGCCCGTTGAAGCTTTCTTT.

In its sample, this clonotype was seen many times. CDR3 in amino acids: CATVRRQGSYEQYF. In nucleotides, the CDR3 is TGTGCCACCGTTCGTCGACAGGGGTCCTACGAGCAGTACTTC. The chain recombines TRBV21-1 with TRBJ2-7; no DNA check was done on the table's D call, TRBD1. TRBV21-1 is a listed pseudogene. The CDR3 extends over 14 amino acids.

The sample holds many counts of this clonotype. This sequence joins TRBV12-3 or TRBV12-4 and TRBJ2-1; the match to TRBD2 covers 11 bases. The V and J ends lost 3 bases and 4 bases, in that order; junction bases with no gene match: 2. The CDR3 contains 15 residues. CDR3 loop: CASSLSSGGYNEQFF. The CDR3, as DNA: TGTGCCAGCAGTTTGTCTAGCGGGGGGTACAATGAGCAGTTCTTC.

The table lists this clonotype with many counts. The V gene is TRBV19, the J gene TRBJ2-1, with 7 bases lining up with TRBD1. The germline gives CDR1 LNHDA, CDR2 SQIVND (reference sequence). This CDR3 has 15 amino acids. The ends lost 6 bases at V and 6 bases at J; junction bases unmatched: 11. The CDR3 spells CASSPRQGISNEQFF. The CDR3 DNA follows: TGTGCCAGTAGCCCTAGACAGGGAATTAGCAATGAGCAGTTCTTC.

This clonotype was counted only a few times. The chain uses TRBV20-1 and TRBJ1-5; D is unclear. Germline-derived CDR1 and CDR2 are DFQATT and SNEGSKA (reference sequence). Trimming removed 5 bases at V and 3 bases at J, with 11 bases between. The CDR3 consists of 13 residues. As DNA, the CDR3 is TGCAGTGCTCGTCCCAACATCAATCAGCCCCAGCATTTT. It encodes CSARPNINQPQHF.

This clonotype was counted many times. CDR3 residues: CATSDLSLGRGRANNEQFF. CDR3 nucleotide sequence: TGTGCCACCAGTGATTTGAGCTTGGGGAGGGGCAGAGCAAACAATGAGCAGTTCTTC. The V gene is TRBV24-1, the J gene TRBJ2-1; 7 bases map to TRBD2. The CDR3 sequence is 19 residues long. V shed 0 bases and J 5 bases; nucleotides not matched to a gene: 15. Germline V gene sequence: CDR1 KGHDR, CDR2 SFDVKD.

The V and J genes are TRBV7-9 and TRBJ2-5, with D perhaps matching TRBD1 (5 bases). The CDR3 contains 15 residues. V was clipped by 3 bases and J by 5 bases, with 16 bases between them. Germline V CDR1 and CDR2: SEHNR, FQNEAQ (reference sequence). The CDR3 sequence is CASSFVQGPTETQYF. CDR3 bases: TGTGCCAGCAGCTTCGTCCAGGGCCCGACGGAGACCCAGTACTTC.

DNA for the CDR3: TGTGCCAGCAGCGCCTTTCCAGGGGCCAACGTCCTGACTTTC. Translating it yields CASSAFPGANVLTF. The chain employs TRBV7-3 and TRBJ2-6; the D is unclear. The CDR3 loop spans 14 amino acids. CDR1 is SGHTA and CDR2 is FQGTGA in the germline V gene. Trimming took off 5 bases at V and 4 bases at J, with 9 bases between the two ends.

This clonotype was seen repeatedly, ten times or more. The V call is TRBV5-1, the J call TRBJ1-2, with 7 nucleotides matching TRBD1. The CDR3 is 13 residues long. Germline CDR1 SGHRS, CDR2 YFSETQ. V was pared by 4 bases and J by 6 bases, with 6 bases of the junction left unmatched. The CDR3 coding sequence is TGCGCCAGCAGCCTAAATACAGGGGATGGCTACACCTTC. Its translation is CASSLNTGDGYTF.

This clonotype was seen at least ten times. CDR3 DNA: TGTGCCTGGAGTGGAGGGCCTAATCAGCCCCAGCATTTT. Translated: CAWSGGPNQPQHF. The genes are TRBV30 and TRBJ1-5; D remains unclear. The CDR3 is 13 amino acids. Germline assignment: CDR1 GTSNPN and CDR2 SVGIG (reference sequence). The V end was cut by 1 base, the J end by 4 bases, with 8 bases between. The entire variable domain, with the rest obtained from reference TRBV30 and TRBJ1-5, is as follows: SQTIHQWPATLVQPVGSPLSLECTVEGTSNPNLYWYRQAAGRGLQLLFYSVGIGQISSEVPQNLSASRPQDRQFILSSKKLLLSDSGFYLCAWSGGPNQPQHFGDGTRLSIL.